A selection of T cell receptor beta chains follows, all from one sample in a study of T-cell reconstitution after alpha-beta-depleted transplantation in children. TCRdb reprocessed the PCR reads via MiXCR and lists one record per CDR3 protein. Among about 980,000 distinct CDR3 sequences listed, 25% to 35% were seen once. The sample in question was PBMCs, mostly from graft donor cells, obtained 360 days after TCRalphabeta/CD19-depleted stem cell transplant. Receptors were obtained from a boy younger than two who had a stem cell transplant for SCID, so the T cells may come from the graft donor. Each CDR3 is given with its conserved first and last residue. D genes are given only for firm matches. Size tells how often a clone was seen (once, few, many) or the class of an expanded clone, and some rows leave it out.

v_call	d_call	clone_size	j_call	cdr3_nt	cdr3_aa
TRBV10-3	TRBD1	.	TRBJ2-7	TGTGCCATCAGTGAGTCGATCGGACAGGGGATATTC	CAISESIGQGIF
TRBV12-3/TRBV12-4	TRBD1	.	TRBJ1-1	TGTGCCAGCAGTTACGGGACAGCAGACACTGAAGCTTTCTTT	CASSYGTADTEAFF
TRBV11-1	.	once	TRBJ2-3	TGTGCCAGCAGCACGGGACCGTTTTCAACAGATACGCAGTATTTT	CASSTGPFSTDTQYF
TRBV28	.	.	TRBJ2-5	TGTGCCAGCAATCCGAGGGCGGGGGCAGGGGAGACCCAGTACTTC	CASNPRAGAGETQYF
TRBV14	.	.	TRBJ2-7	TGTGCCAGCAGCCAAGTCCGGGCGGGCGAGCAGTACTTC	CASSQVRAGEQYF
TRBV5-6	.	few	TRBJ2-3	TGTGCCAGCAGCTGGGTGGGCCTCACAGATACGCAGTATTTT	CASSWVGLTDTQYF
TRBV12-3/TRBV12-4	.	few	TRBJ1-1	TGTGCCAGCAGTTTAGCGTATCCTTCCCAGGGGAGGAGGACTGAAGCTTTCTTT	CASSLAYPSQGRRTEAFF
TRBV4-2	.	.	TRBJ2-7	TGTGCCAGCAGCCAAAGGGTCGCGAACGAGCAGTACTTC	CASSQRVANEQYF
TRBV6-5	.	.	TRBJ1-1	TGTGCCAGCAGTTACGACGGGGGTATGAACACTGAAGCTTTCTTT	CASSYDGGMNTEAFF
TRBV5-1	TRBD2	.	TRBJ2-1	TGCGCCAGCAGCCCCCTGGGGAGCGGGGGGGCCAATAATGAGCAGTTCTTC	CASSPLGSGGANNEQFF
TRBV20-1	.	.	TRBJ2-5	TGCAGTGCTAGTCCGGGCCTAAGACAAGAGACCCAGTACTTC	CSASPGLRQETQYF
TRBV12-3/TRBV12-4	.	few	TRBJ1-5	TGTGCCAGCAGACGGACAGAGGGTCAGCCCCAGCATTTT	CASRRTEGQPQHF
TRBV12-3/TRBV12-4	.	.	TRBJ2-7	TGTGCCAGCAGTCCGGACGGGACGCTCGACGAGCAGTACTTC	CASSPDGTLDEQYF
TRBV12-3/TRBV12-4	.	many	TRBJ2-7	TGTGCCAGCAGTTTAACCTCCTTGGAGCAGTACTTC	CASSLTSLEQYF
TRBV5-1	.	.	TRBJ2-5	TGCGCCAGCAGCCGATCCGACAGGAGGGAGACCCAGTACTTC	CASSRSDRRETQYF
TRBV12-3/TRBV12-4	.	few	TRBJ2-7	TGTGCCAGCAGCTCACGATGGGGTCGGGACGACCCCTACGAGCAGTACTTC	CASSSRWGRDDPYEQYF
TRBV20-1	.	few	TRBJ1-1	TGCAGTGCAGAGCCGGGATTTCGGAACACTGAAGCTTTCTTT	CSAEPGFRNTEAFF
TRBV7-9	.	few	TRBJ1-6	TGTGCCAGCAGCTTATCCAATGGCCAGTCCTCACCCCTCCACTTT	CASSLSNGQSSPLHF
TRBV7-9	.	.	TRBJ2-4	TGTGCCAGCAGCCGACCGGGACTAGCCAAAAACATTCAGTACTTC	CASSRPGLAKNIQYF
TRBV20-1	.	once	TRBJ1-1	TGCAGTGCTGAGGGGTCAACTGAAGCTTTCTTT	CSAEGSTEAFF
TRBV20-1	.	.	TRBJ2-7	TGCAGTGCTAGGGAGTCCTACGAGCAGTACTTC	CSARESYEQYF
TRBV19	TRBD2	.	TRBJ2-3	TGTGCCAGTAGTACCGCTAGCGGGGGCGGGGATACGCAGTATTTT	CASSTASGGGDTQYF
TRBV14	.	.	TRBJ2-5	TGTGCCAGCAGCCATCCCCTAGGCCGGGGCCAAGAGACCCAGTACTTC	CASSHPLGRGQETQYF
TRBV5-6	.	.	TRBJ1-4	TGTGCCAGCAGTTCAAACGCTGCGGCGGGGGAAAAACTGTTTTTT	CASSSNAAAGEKLFF
TRBV3-1	TRBD2	.	TRBJ2-7	TGTGCCAGCAGCCAAGCCCCAGGACTAGGGGACGAGCAGTACTTC	CASSQAPGLGDEQYF
TRBV5-6	.	few	TRBJ2-7	TGTGCCAGCAGCGGTGGGGGAACCGAGCAGTACTTC	CASSGGGTEQYF
TRBV5-1	TRBD1	.	TRBJ2-1	TGCGCCAGCAGCTACAGGGGGCTGGACAATGAGCAGTTCTTC	CASSYRGLDNEQFF
TRBV29-1	.	few	TRBJ2-3	TGCAGCGTGAGTGGGGCAGGAGGCACAGATACGCAGTATTTT	CSVSGAGGTDTQYF
TRBV12-3/TRBV12-4	.	few	TRBJ1-5	TGTGCCAGCAGAGGGGACCGGGCCCGCAATCAGCCCCAGCATTTT	CASRGDRARNQPQHF
TRBV5-1	TRBD1	.	TRBJ2-7	TGCGCCAGCAGCTTACAAGGGGGACAGCTATTCTACGAGCAGTACTTC	CASSLQGGQLFYEQYF
TRBV11-1	.	.	TRBJ2-5	TGTGCCAGCAGCTTAGAGCGGACCAAGGTCGCGGCCCAGTACTTC	CASSLERTKVAAQYF
TRBV6-5	.	few	TRBJ1-5	TGTGCCAGCAGTTACTCTTGGGGGGGCGCGGGCAATCAGCCCCAGCATTTT	CASSYSWGGAGNQPQHF
TRBV12-3/TRBV12-4	.	.	TRBJ2-7	TGTGCCAGCAGGGTGGACAGCAATTACGAGCAGTACTTC	CASRVDSNYEQYF
TRBV3-1	.	.	TRBJ1-4	TGTGCCAGCAGCCAAGGTACCAGGGCAACTAATGAAAAACTGTTTTTT	CASSQGTRATNEKLFF
TRBV4-1	TRBD2	few	TRBJ2-1	TGCGCCAGCAGCCCCTCGGGGCTAGCGGGGGCCCCCCCCTCCTACAATGAGCAGTTCTTC	CASSPSGLAGAPPSYNEQFF
TRBV6-2/TRBV6-3	TRBD1	.	TRBJ1-1	TGTGCCAGCAAGGCGGGCAGGGGGACTAGGGTCACTGAAGCTTTCTTT	CASKAGRGTRVTEAFF
TRBV7-2	TRBD1	few	TRBJ2-1	TGTGCCAGCAGCTTAGCGGGGAACAGGGGAAATGAGCAGTTCTTC	CASSLAGNRGNEQFF
TRBV20-1	.	few	TRBJ2-7	TGCAGTGCTAGGGGAAGGGCCTACGAGCAGTACTTC	CSARGRAYEQYF
TRBV12-3/TRBV12-4	.	few	TRBJ1-3	TGTGCCAGCAGTTTAGGGCAGACGAGCTCTGGAAACACCATATATTTT	CASSLGQTSSGNTIYF
TRBV10-1	.	many	TRBJ2-1	TGCGCCAGCAGTGTCCCGGAGCAGTTCTTC	CASSVPEQFF
TRBV5-1	.	.	TRBJ2-1	TGCGCCAGCAGCCCGGGACTCCATCCTTACAATGAGCAGTTCTTC	CASSPGLHPYNEQFF